The subject of this entry is one TCR beta chain. Its specificity is unknown. This CDR3 region has 16 residues. The germline gives CDR1 SNHLY, CDR2 FYNNEI. The germline V and J ends were trimmed by 7 bases and 0 bases, with 15 bases remaining between them. Sequencing used immunoSEQ multiplex PCR; TCRdb keeps in-frame clones, though not all of them. The data hold roughly 4,400 clones, with around 83% observed a single time. The sample originates from a study of graft-versus-host responses after intestinal transplantation. Study overall: Each recipient received anti-thymocyte globulin induction, then tacrolimus and steroids for approximately 3 years. General study points: The recipient marrow held GvH clones, and some of them showed up first in ileum or blood.

Graft specimens yielded both intraepithelial and lamina propria lymphocytes. The V and J genes are TRBV2 and TRBJ2-2; the D gene is possibly TRBD1 (5 bases). The sample consisted of ileum tissue, taken roughly 19 weeks after intestinal transplantation. The receptor was derived from a human patient who received an intestinal transplant, so some T cells may come from the graft donor. Written as DNA, the CDR3 is TGTGCCAGCATCGCAGGGTCCTTGGCGAACACCGGGGAGCTGTTTTTT. It specifies CASIAGSLANTGELFF.